This is a list of T cell receptor beta chains from one sample in a study of human T cells and chemical hapten exposure. One entry per CDR3 protein results from TCRdb running MiXCR on the RACE reads. The sample records about 35,000 distinct CDR3 sequences, 9.5% to 15% being singletons. The starting material was whole blood, obtained in connection with sensitization to the hapten diphenylcyclopropenone (DPC). The receptors come from a woman in her thirties or forties with alopecia areata. Some clones in this sample may be carry-over from other donors' samples. Both conserved end residues are part of each CDR3. A D gene is named only where the DNA matches it firmly. Clone size is shown for a subset of rows, as once, few, many or a class of expanded clone.

v_call: TRBV7-9
d_call: .
j_call: TRBJ1-1
clone_size: many
cdr3_aa: CASSSSWTENTEAFF
cdr3_nt: TGTGCCAGCAGCTCTAGCTGGACGGAGAACACTGAAGCTTTCTTT

v_call: TRBV6-5
d_call: TRBD1
j_call: TRBJ1-1
clone_size: .
cdr3_aa: CASSYDRANTEAFF
cdr3_nt: TGTGCCAGCAGTTACGACAGGGCTAACACTGAAGCTTTCTTT

v_call: TRBV29-1
d_call: TRBD1
j_call: TRBJ2-3
clone_size: .
cdr3_aa: CSVRTGGRDTQYF
cdr3_nt: TGCAGCGTTCGGACAGGGGGCCGGGATACGCAGTATTTT

v_call: TRBV29-1
d_call: TRBD1
j_call: TRBJ2-1
clone_size: many
cdr3_aa: CSVKDRVNEQFF
cdr3_nt: TGCAGCGTCAAAGACAGGGTCAATGAGCAGTTCTTC

v_call: TRBV20-1
d_call: .
j_call: TRBJ2-3
clone_size: few
cdr3_aa: CSARDRRAGSTDTQYF
cdr3_nt: TGCAGTGCTAGAGATCGTAGGGCAGGGAGCACAGATACGCAGTATTTT

v_call: TRBV7-2
d_call: .
j_call: TRBJ2-5
clone_size: .
cdr3_aa: CASSSREQETQYF
cdr3_nt: TGTGCCAGCAGCTCCCGGGAGCAAGAGACCCAGTACTTC

v_call: TRBV19
d_call: .
j_call: TRBJ1-2
clone_size: .
cdr3_aa: CASSITRGDGYTF
cdr3_nt: TGTGCCAGTAGTATCACCAGGGGTGATGGCTACACCTTC

v_call: TRBV7-2
d_call: .
j_call: TRBJ2-1
clone_size: many
cdr3_aa: CASSLTGASYNEQFF
cdr3_nt: TGTGCCAGCAGCTTAACGGGAGCCTCCTACAATGAGCAGTTCTTC

v_call: TRBV10-1
d_call: .
j_call: TRBJ1-5
clone_size: many
cdr3_aa: CASSVQGQPQHF
cdr3_nt: TGCGCCAGCAGTGTCCAGGGTCAGCCCCAGCATTTT

v_call: TRBV29-1
d_call: .
j_call: TRBJ1-5
clone_size: .
cdr3_aa: CSVGTGGEPQHF
cdr3_nt: TGCAGCGTGGGCACAGGAGGGGAGCCCCAGCATTTT

v_call: TRBV28
d_call: .
j_call: TRBJ2-5
clone_size: .
cdr3_aa: CASSPYGARETQYF
cdr3_nt: TGTGCCAGCAGCCCTTATGGGGCCCGAGAGACCCAGTACTTC

v_call: TRBV24-1
d_call: .
j_call: TRBJ2-1
clone_size: .
cdr3_aa: CATSDYRGSSYNEQFF
cdr3_nt: TGTGCCACCAGTGATTACCGGGGTAGCTCCTACAATGAGCAGTTCTTC

v_call: TRBV19
d_call: .
j_call: TRBJ2-1
clone_size: many
cdr3_aa: CASSISINNEQFF
cdr3_nt: TGTGCCAGTAGTATAAGTATAAACAATGAGCAGTTCTTC